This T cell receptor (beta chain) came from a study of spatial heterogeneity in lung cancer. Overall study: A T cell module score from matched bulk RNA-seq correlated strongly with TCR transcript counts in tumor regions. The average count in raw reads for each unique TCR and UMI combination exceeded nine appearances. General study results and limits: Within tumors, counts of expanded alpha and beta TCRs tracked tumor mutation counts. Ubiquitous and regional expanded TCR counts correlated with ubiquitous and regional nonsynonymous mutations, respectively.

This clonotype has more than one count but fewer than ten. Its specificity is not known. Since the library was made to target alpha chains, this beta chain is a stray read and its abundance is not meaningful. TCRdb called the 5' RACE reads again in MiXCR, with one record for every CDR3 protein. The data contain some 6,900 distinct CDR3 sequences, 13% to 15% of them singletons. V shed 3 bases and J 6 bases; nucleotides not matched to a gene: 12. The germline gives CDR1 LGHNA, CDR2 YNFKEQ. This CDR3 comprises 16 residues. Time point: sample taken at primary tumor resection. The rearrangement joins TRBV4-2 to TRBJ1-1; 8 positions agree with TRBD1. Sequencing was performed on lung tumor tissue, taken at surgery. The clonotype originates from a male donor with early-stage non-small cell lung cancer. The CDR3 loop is CASSQGRDRLIPEAFF. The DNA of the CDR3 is TGTGCCAGCAGCCAGGGCAGGGACAGGCTTATCCCTGAAGCTTTCTTT.